These T cell receptor beta chains were read from a single sample in a study of Ad26.COV2.S vaccination and SARS-CoV-2 variants. TCRdb keeps only in-frame clones here, not all; method: immunoSEQ multiplex PCR. The table has approximately 420,000 clones, about 88% seen once. The sequencing used peripheral blood, collected in a trial of Ad26.COV2.S vaccine versus placebo. Every receptor here comes from a person between 18 and 60 years old who received the Ad26.COV2.S COVID-19 vaccine or a placebo. Each CDR3 is given with its conserved first and last residue. D genes are given only for firm matches. Rows may omit the clone size; those that give it use once, few, many or a size class.

>-|-|14|TRBJ1-3|TRBV6-5
CASSYGGEGNTIYF
TGTGCCAGCAGTTACGGAGGAGAAGGAAACACCATATATTTT
>TRBD1|-|15|TRBJ1-2|TRBV6-2/TRBV6-3
CASSYPGQGSYGYTF
TGTGCCAGCAGTTATCCGGGACAGGGGTCCTATGGCTACACCTTC
>-|-|14|TRBJ2-5|TRBV5-1
CASSKNEPPETQYF
TGCGCCAGCAGCAAAAACGAGCCACCAGAGACCCAGTACTTC
>-|-|14|TRBJ2-3|TRBV5-8
CASSYGRVQNTQYF
TGTGCCAGCAGCTACGGACGGGTTCAAAATACGCAGTATTTT
>-|-|12|TRBJ1-2|TRBV10-3
CAIKEGNYGYTF
TGTGCCATCAAAGAGGGCAACTATGGCTACACCTTC
>-|-|15|TRBJ1-1|TRBV7-8
CASSSEAGVGTEAFF
TGTGCCAGCAGCTCAGAGGCAGGGGTAGGCACTGAAGCTTTCTTT
>-|-|16|TRBJ2-3|TRBV6-5
CASSYWGDRRTDTQYF
TGTGCCAGCAGTTACTGGGGGGACAGACGCACAGATACGCAGTATTTT
>TRBD2|many|15|TRBJ2-1|TRBV9
CASSVWASGGDEQFF
TGTGCCAGCAGCGTATGGGCTAGCGGGGGTGATGAGCAGTTCTTC
>-|-|14|TRBJ2-1|TRBV11-2
CASSSGPSSNEQFF
TGTGCCAGCAGCAGCGGCCCCAGCAGCAATGAGCAGTTCTTC
>-|-|15|TRBJ1-3|TRBV3-1/TRBV3-2
CASSPTRPTGNTIYF
TGTGCCAGCAGCCCTACGAGACCTACGGGAAACACCATATATTTT
>-|-|16|TRBJ2-2|TRBV2
CASSAGGRSGTGELFF
TGTGCCAGCAGTGCTGGGGGGCGGAGTGGCACCGGGGAGCTGTTTTTT
>TRBD2|-|13|TRBJ2-7|TRBV6-6
CASGGGKPREQYF
TGTGCCAGCGGCGGGGGGAAACCCCGCGAGCAGTACTTC
>TRBD1|-|13|TRBJ2-7|TRBV19
CASSDRGNYEQYF
TGTGCCAGTAGTGACAGGGGAAACTACGAGCAGTACTTC
>TRBD1|-|14|TRBJ1-5|TRBV19
CASSPGTGNQPQHF
TGTGCCAGTAGTCCCGGGACAGGGAATCAGCCCCAGCATTTT
>TRBD2|-|16|TRBJ2-5|TRBV3-1/TRBV3-2
CASSQTLAGISETQYF
TGTGCCAGCAGCCAAACGCTAGCGGGGATTTCAGAGACCCAGTACTTC
>TRBD1|-|13|TRBJ1-1|TRBV6-6
CASSRGRGTEAFF
TGTGCCAGCAGCAGGGGGCGCGGCACTGAAGCTTTCTTT
>-|few|13|TRBJ2-7|TRBV30
CAWSVNREDEQYF
TGTGCCTGGAGTGTCAATAGGGAGGACGAGCAGTACTTC
>TRBD2|-|14|TRBJ2-5|TRBV19
CASSVAGVQETQYF
TGTGCCAGTAGTGTCGCGGGGGTCCAAGAGACCCAGTACTTC
>TRBD1|-|13|TRBJ2-1|TRBV7-2
CASSTQGLSEQFF
TGTGCCAGCAGTACACAGGGGCTGAGTGAGCAGTTCTTC
>TRBD1|-|14|TRBJ1-2|TRBV4-3
CASSRWTGEHGYTF
TGCGCCAGCAGCCGGTGGACAGGGGAGCATGGCTACACCTTC
>-|once|16|TRBJ1-3|TRBV3-1/TRBV3-2
CASSQGGARTGNTIYF
TGTGCCAGCAGCCAAGGAGGAGCTAGGACTGGAAACACCATATATTTT
>-|-|13|TRBJ2-4|TRBV18
CASSARSEDIQYF
TGTGCCAGCTCAGCCCGATCGGAAGACATTCAGTACTTC
>-|-|15|TRBJ1-5|TRBV7-2
CASSPGAPKGQPQHF
TGTGCCAGCAGCCCAGGGGCCCCTAAGGGTCAGCCCCAGCATTTT
>TRBD2|-|13|TRBJ2-3|TRBV20-1
CSDSLAGGNTQYF
TGCAGTGATAGTCTAGCGGGGGGAAATACGCAGTATTTT
>-|-|15|TRBJ1-1|TRBV5-1
CASSLAPAGGTEAFF
TGCGCCAGCAGCTTGGCGCCCGCTGGGGGCACTGAAGCTTTCTTT
>-|-|15|TRBJ2-7|TRBV4-1
CASSQGVGSLYEQYF
TGCGCCAGCAGCCAAGGGGTCGGGTCGCTATACGAGCAGTACTTC
>TRBD1|-|13|TRBJ2-1|TRBV29-1
CSGDRGLHGEQFF
TGCAGCGGGGACAGGGGCCTACATGGGGAGCAGTTCTTC
>TRBD1|few|16|TRBJ2-7|TRBV10-1
CASSESTTGHSYEQYF
TGCGCCAGCAGTGAGTCGACGACAGGGCATTCCTACGAGCAGTACTTC
>-|-|15|TRBJ1-1|TRBV27
CASSFRGLRVTEAFF
TGTGCCAGCAGTTTTCGGGGGCTGCGCGTCACTGAAGCTTTCTTT
>-|-|15|TRBJ1-1|TRBV5-4
CASSLGEGWDTEAFF
TGTGCCAGCAGCTTGGGTGAAGGGTGGGACACTGAAGCTTTCTTT
>-|-|15|TRBJ1-6|TRBV27
CASSLRGPRSSPLHF
TGTGCCAGCAGTTTACGGGGGCCCCGGAGTTCACCCCTCCACTTT
>TRBD1|-|15|TRBJ2-2|TRBV5-1
CASSRGTGGTGELFF
TGCGCCAGCAGCCGCGGGACAGGGGGCACCGGGGAGCTGTTTTTT
>-|-|15|TRBJ2-7|TRBV6-2/TRBV6-3
CASSSAGLFLSEQYF
TGTGCCAGCAGTTCCGCCGGACTTTTTCTATCCGAGCAGTACTTC
>-|-|14|TRBJ2-3|TRBV29-1
CSVDKTASTDTQYF
TGCAGCGTTGATAAGACGGCTAGCACAGATACGCAGTATTTT
>-|-|13|TRBJ1-1|TRBV14
CASSVFTNTEAFF
TGTGCCAGCAGTGTTTTTACGAACACTGAAGCTTTCTTT
>TRBD1|-|14|TRBJ1-2|TRBV5-6
CASSTGTGPYGYTF
TGTGCCAGCAGCACCGGGACAGGCCCCTATGGCTACACCTTC
>-|-|13|TRBJ1-2|TRBV3-1/TRBV3-2
CASSLNRGDGYTF
TGTGCCAGCAGCCTTAATCGGGGTGATGGCTACACCTTC
>-|-|18|TRBJ1-5|TRBV6-2/TRBV6-3
CASSPWEGPAYSNQPQHF
TGTGCCAGCAGTCCCTGGGAGGGGCCCGCGTACAGCAATCAGCCCCAGCATTTT
>TRBD1|-|13|TRBJ1-1|TRBV6-5
CASSDRGGLEAFF
TGTGCCAGCAGCGACAGGGGGGGACTTGAAGCTTTCTTT
>-|-|14|TRBJ1-1|TRBV10-3
CAISSLGLNTEAFF
TGTGCCATCAGTTCACTCGGATTGAACACTGAAGCTTTCTTT
>-|once|15|TRBJ1-5|TRBV19
CASSIAPSRRQPQHF
TGTGCCAGTAGTATAGCCCCATCGCGTCGCCAGCCCCAGCATTTT
>-|-|13|TRBJ1-1|TRBV10-3
CATGEGEGSEAFF
TGTGCCACAGGGGAGGGAGAGGGGTCTGAAGCTTTCTTT
>-|-|14|TRBJ2-7|TRBV11-2
CASSLDSIGYEQYF
TGTGCCAGCAGCTTAGATTCTATTGGCTACGAGCAGTACTTC
>-|-|14|TRBJ1-5|TRBV7-6
CASSLAEGDQPQHF
TGTGCCAGCAGCTTAGCAGAGGGGGACCAGCCCCAGCATTTT
>TRBD1|-|15|TRBJ2-2|TRBV5-1
CASSLEAGGIGELFF
TGCGCCAGCAGCTTGGAAGCAGGGGGTATCGGGGAGCTGTTTTTT
>-|-|13|TRBJ1-4|TRBV2
CASIRNSAEKLFF
TGTGCCAGCATTCGGAACTCGGCTGAAAAACTGTTTTTT
>-|-|14|TRBJ1-2|TRBV5-6
CASSLDLGNYGYTF
TGTGCCAGCAGCTTAGACCTAGGGAACTATGGCTACACCTTC
>-|once|16|TRBJ1-1|TRBV4-3
CASSQDTGIGNTEAFF
TGCGCCAGCAGCCAAGATACGGGGATTGGGAACACTGAAGCTTTCTTT
>-|-|15|TRBJ1-1|TRBV19
CASRPQRFVNTEAFF
TGTGCCAGTAGGCCCCAGCGTTTTGTGAACACTGAAGCTTTCTTT
>-|-|17|TRBJ2-3|TRBV7-6
CASSAGPFLVVEDTQYF
TGTGCCAGCAGCGCCGGACCGTTTTTGGTAGTTGAAGATACGCAGTATTTT
>-|-|13|TRBJ1-1|TRBV9
CASSVVWGTEAFF
TGTGCCAGCAGCGTAGTTTGGGGGACTGAAGCTTTCTTT